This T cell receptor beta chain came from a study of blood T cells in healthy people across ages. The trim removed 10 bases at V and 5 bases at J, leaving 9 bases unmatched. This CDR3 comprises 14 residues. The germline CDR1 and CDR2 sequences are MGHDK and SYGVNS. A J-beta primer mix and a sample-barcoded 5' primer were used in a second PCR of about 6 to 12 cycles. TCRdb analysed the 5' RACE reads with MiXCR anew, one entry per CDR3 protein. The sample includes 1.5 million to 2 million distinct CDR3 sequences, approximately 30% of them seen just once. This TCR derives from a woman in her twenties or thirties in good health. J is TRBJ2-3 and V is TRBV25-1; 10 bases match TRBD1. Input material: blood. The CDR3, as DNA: TGTGCCACCCAGACAGGGGGCGGCTTAGATACGCAGTATTTT. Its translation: CATQTGGGLDTQYF.